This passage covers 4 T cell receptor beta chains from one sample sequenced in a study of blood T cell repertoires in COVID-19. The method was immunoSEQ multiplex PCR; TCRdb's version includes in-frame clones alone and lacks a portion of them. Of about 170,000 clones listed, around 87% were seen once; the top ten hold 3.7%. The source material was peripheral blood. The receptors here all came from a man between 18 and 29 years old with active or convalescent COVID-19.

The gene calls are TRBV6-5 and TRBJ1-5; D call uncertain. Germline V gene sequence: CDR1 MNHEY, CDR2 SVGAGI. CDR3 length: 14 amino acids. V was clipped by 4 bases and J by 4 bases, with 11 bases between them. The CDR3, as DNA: TGTGCCAGCAGTTCAGGTCCTGCGAATCAGCCCCAGCATTTT. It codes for CASSSGPANQPQHF.

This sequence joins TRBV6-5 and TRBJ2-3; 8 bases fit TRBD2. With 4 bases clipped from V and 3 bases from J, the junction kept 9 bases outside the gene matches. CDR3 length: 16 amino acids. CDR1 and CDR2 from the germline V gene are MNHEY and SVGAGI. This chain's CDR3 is CASSFPGGGKTDTQYF. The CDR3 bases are TGTGCCAGCAGTTTCCCGGGCGGGGGGAAGACAGATACGCAGTATTTT.

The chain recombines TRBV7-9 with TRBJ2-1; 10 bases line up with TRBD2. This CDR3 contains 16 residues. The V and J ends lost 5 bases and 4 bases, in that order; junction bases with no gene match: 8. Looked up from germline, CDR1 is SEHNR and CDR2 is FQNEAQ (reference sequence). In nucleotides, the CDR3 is TGTGCCAGCAGCGCGCCGCTAGCGGGGGCTTACAATGAGCAGTTCTTC. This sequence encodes CASSAPLAGAYNEQFF.

This CDR3 is CASSPGGTLGEKLFF. CDR3 sequence (DNA): TGTGCCAGCAGCCCAGGAGGGACTTTAGGCGAAAAACTGTTTTTT. The chain carries TRBV5-4 and TRBJ1-4, with D perhaps matching TRBD1 (5 bases). The germline gives CDR1 SGHNT, CDR2 YYREEE (reference sequence). With 4 bases removed from V and 8 bases from J, the gap between germline ends came to 18 bases. This CDR3 region has 15 residues.